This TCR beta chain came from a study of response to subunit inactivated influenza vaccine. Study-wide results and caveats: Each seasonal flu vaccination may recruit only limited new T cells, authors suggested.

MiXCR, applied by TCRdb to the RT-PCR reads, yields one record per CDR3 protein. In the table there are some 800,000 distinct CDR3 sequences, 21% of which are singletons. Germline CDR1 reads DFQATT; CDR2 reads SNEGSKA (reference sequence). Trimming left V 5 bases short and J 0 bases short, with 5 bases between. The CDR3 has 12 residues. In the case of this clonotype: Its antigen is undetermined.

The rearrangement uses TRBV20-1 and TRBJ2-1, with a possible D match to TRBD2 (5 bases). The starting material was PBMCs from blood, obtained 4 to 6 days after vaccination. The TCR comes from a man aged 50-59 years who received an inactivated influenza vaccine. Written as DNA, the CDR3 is TGCAGTGCTGGGAGCTCCTACAATGAGCAGTTCTTC. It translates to CSAGSSYNEQFF.